The 32 T cell receptor beta chains in this list originate from one sample, sequenced in a study of OX40 agonist ivuxolimab in advanced cancers. TCRdb keeps only in-frame clones here, not all; method: immunoSEQ multiplex PCR. The data contain about 48,000 clones, about 93% of them singletons. The specimen was CD4+ or CD8+ T cells sorted from blood, collected in a trial of the OX40 agonist ivuxolimab. Every receptor here comes from an adult with an advanced solid tumor such as melanoma, head and neck, liver or kidney cancer.

The chain uses TRBV13 and TRBJ1-2; 7 bases are a match to TRBD1. CDR1 is PRHDT and CDR2 is FYEKMQ in the germline V gene (reference sequence). With V trimmed by 0 bases and J by 4 bases, 2 bases remained unmatched. The CDR3 runs to 14 residues. The CDR3, as DNA: TGTGCCAGCAGCTTAGGGGGACAGTTCTATGGCTACACCTTC. Translation gives CASSLGGQFYGYTF.

The J gene is TRBJ1-1, the V gene TRBV19; D is ambiguous. The ends were cut back, 7 bases at V and 5 bases at J, with 17 bases in the middle. There are 14 residues in the CDR3. Germline assignment: CDR1 LNHDA and CDR2 SQIVND (reference sequence). This CDR3 is CASKNVGSITEAFF. As DNA, the CDR3 is TGTGCCAGTAAAAACGTAGGTAGTATTACTGAAGCTTTCTTT.

CDR3 bases: TGTGCCAGCAGTCCCAGACAGGGTAGGATCACTGAAGCTTTCTTT. The encoded protein is CASSPRQGRITEAFF. The V call is TRBV2, the J call TRBJ1-1, with 7 bases that match TRBD1. With 5 bases clipped from V and 4 bases from J, the junction kept 10 bases outside the gene matches. Germline CDR1 and CDR2: SNHLY and FYNNEI. The CDR3 consists of 15 residues.

This chain uses TRBV19 with TRBJ2-1; 8 nucleotides line up with TRBD2. The CDR3 contains 14 residues. CDR1 is LNHDA and CDR2 is SQIVND in the germline V gene (reference sequence). J gave up 8 bases and V 5 bases, and 8 bases lay outside the gene matches. CDR3 sequence (DNA): TGTGCCAGTAGTGGACTAGCCACGGGGGATGAGCAGTTCTTC. It encodes CASSGLATGDEQFF.

CDR3 residues: CAISEADSNQPQHF. The CDR3, as DNA: TGTGCCATCAGTGAGGCTGATAGCAATCAGCCCCAGCATTTT. The V call is TRBV10-3, the J call TRBJ1-5; D is uncertain. Trimming removed 2 bases at V and 0 bases at J, with 5 bases between. The CDR3 contains 14 residues. Germline CDR1 reads ENHRY; CDR2 reads SYGVKD.

V is TRBV28 and J is TRBJ1-2; the D is unclear. The CDR3 runs 14 residues. Deletions cut 1 base from V and 1 base from J, with 7 bases between. Germline CDR1 and CDR2: MDHEN and SYDVKM. The CDR3 bases are TGTGCCAGCAGTTTATATCGGATTAACTATGGCTACACCTTC. Residues: CASSLYRINYGYTF.

This rearrangement joins TRBV29-1 to TRBJ2-5; perhaps D is TRBD1 or TRBD2 (6 bases each). The CDR3 runs to 13 residues. Germline V gene lookup returns CDR1 SQVTM and CDR2 ANQGSEA. The V end lost 7 bases, the J end lost 0 bases, and 12 bases lay between the germline ends. The CDR3 sequence is CSAEGGNQETQYF. The CDR3 bases are TGCAGCGCGGAAGGGGGGAACCAAGAGACCCAGTACTTC.

The gene calls are TRBV15 and TRBJ2-5; 8 nucleotides line up with TRBD2. Trimming at V came to 5 bases and at J to 2 bases, leaving 4 bases not matched to a gene. Germline loops: CDR1 LNHNV, CDR2 YYDKDF (reference sequence). The CDR3 runs to 14 residues. The CDR3 DNA is TGTGCCACCAGCCCCGGGACTAGGCAAGAGACCCAGTACTTC. Its protein is CATSPGTRQETQYF.

A single count supports this clone. The CDR3 loop is CASSLGGQGGNEQFF. DNA for the CDR3: TGCGCCAGCAGCCTGGGCGGACAGGGAGGCAATGAGCAGTTCTTC. The rearrangement uses TRBV4-1 and TRBJ2-1; 8 bases match TRBD1. Unmatched junction bases numbered 8, after V lost 4 bases and J lost 6 bases. Germline V lookup: CDR1 MGHRA, CDR2 YSYEKL. This CDR3 is 15 amino acids long.

V usage is TRBV6-5 and J usage is TRBJ1-1, with unresolved D. This CDR3 is built from 13 residues. V was shortened by 2 bases and J by 0 bases, with 4 bases between the two germline ends. Germline CDR1 and CDR2: MNHEY and SVGAGI. DNA for the CDR3: TGTGCCAGCAGTTACAGAGTGAACACTGAAGCTTTCTTT. Translating it yields CASSYRVNTEAFF.

The genes are TRBV5-8 and TRBJ2-5, with D hard to call. Germline CDR1 is SGHTS and CDR2 is YDEGEE. CDR3 length equals 12 residues. V was trimmed by 2 bases and J by 5 bases, leaving 7 bases between them. CDR3 residues: CASSLAPETQYF. In nucleotides, the CDR3 is TGTGCCAGCAGCTTAGCACCGGAGACCCAGTACTTC.

This clone was counted a single time. The CDR3 DNA sequence: TGCGCCAGCACCCCGGGACGGAACTCTGGAAACACCATATATTTT. This encodes CASTPGRNSGNTIYF. The chain recombines TRBV5-1 with TRBJ1-3, with a weak D call TRBD1 (5 bases). CDR1 is SGHRS and CDR2 is YFSETQ in the germline V gene. The V and J ends lost 6 bases and 0 bases respectively, with 13 bases between them. The CDR3 spans 15 residues.

The V and J genes are TRBV18 and TRBJ1-2; TRBD1 is a possible D gene (5 bases). The CDR3 is made up of 14 amino acids. The germline CDR1 and CDR2 sequences are KGHSH and LQKENI. Trimming took 0 bases from V and 4 from J, leaving 9 bases between them. In nucleotides, the CDR3 is TGTGCCAGCTCACCACCGGGGGGAGGCTATGGCTACACCTTC. It yields the protein CASSPPGGGYGYTF.

This clone occurred a few times. This chain connects TRBV4-1 to TRBJ2-1, with 11 bases that match TRBD2. Trimming at V came to 6 bases and at J to 6 bases, leaving 4 bases not matched to a gene. Germline-derived CDR1 and CDR2 are MGHRA and YSYEKL. This CDR3 contains 14 residues. The CDR3 bases are TGCGCCAGCAGTAGCGGGGGGGGCGTCAATGAGCAGTTCTTC. This translates into CASSSGGGVNEQFF.

V and J are TRBV14 and TRBJ1-1, with D hard to call. The germline V gene encodes CDR1 SGHDN and CDR2 FVKESK. The CDR3 contains 15 residues. V dropped 0 bases and J dropped 7 bases, with 15 bases sitting between them. The CDR3 sequence: CASSQEWSPASEAFF. The CDR3, as DNA: TGTGCCAGCAGCCAAGAATGGTCCCCCGCCAGTGAAGCTTTCTTT.

The rearrangement uses TRBV10-1 and TRBJ2-3; tentative D call: TRBD2 (6 bases). V lost 2 bases, J lost 1 base, and 13 bases lay in between. Per the germline V gene, CDR1 is WNHNN and CDR2 is SYGVQD (reference sequence). This CDR3 is built from 16 residues. CDR3 DNA sequence: TGCGCCAGCAGTGAGAGGAAGCGGGCACGCACAGATACGCAGTATTTT. This translates into CASSERKRARTDTQYF.

The V and J genes are TRBV5-6 and TRBJ1-1, with TRBD1 matching over 10 bases. The J segment lost 4 bases and the V segment lost 4 bases, leaving 4 bases of the junction unmatched. CDR1 and CDR2 from the germline V gene are SGHDT and YYEEEE. CDR3 length equals 14 residues. CDR3 in DNA: TGTGCCAGCAGCCCCGACAGGGGGCTCACTGAAGCTTTCTTT. Protein sequence: CASSPDRGLTEAFF.

This chain connects TRBV6-5 to TRBJ1-5; 8 bases map to TRBD1. The V and J ends lost 0 bases and 7 bases, in that order; junction bases with no gene match: 5. The germline CDR1 and CDR2 sequences are MNHEY and SVGAGI. The CDR3 loop spans 15 amino acids. CDR3 nucleotides: TGTGCCAGCAGTTACTCGCAGGGGGCGGGGCAGCCCCAGCATTTT. This codes for CASSYSQGAGQPQHF.

The chain couples TRBV4-1 to TRBJ2-1, with D unresolved. Germline V gives CDR1 MGHRA, CDR2 YSYEKL. V was shortened by 1 base and J by 10 bases, with 17 bases between the two germline ends. The CDR3 contains 15 residues. The CDR3 sequence is CASSQGQYYEGEQFF. CDR3 DNA sequence: TGCGCCAGCAGCCAAGGTCAGTACTACGAAGGAGAGCAGTTCTTC.

This chain uses TRBV6-1 with TRBJ1-4; the match to TRBD1 covers 9 bases. Per the germline V gene, CDR1 is MNHNS and CDR2 is SASEGT. This CDR3 spans 13 amino acids. The trim removed 10 bases at V and 8 bases at J, leaving 8 bases unmatched. CDR3 region: CATMDRGDEKLFF. In nucleotides, the CDR3 is TGTGCCACGATGGACAGGGGAGACGAAAAACTGTTTTTT.

This clone was counted between two and nine times. The chain links TRBV18 to TRBJ1-2, with TRBD1 matching over 7 bases. In germline, CDR1 is KGHSH, CDR2 LQKENI. The CDR3 spans 20 residues. The J segment lost 2 bases and the V segment lost 2 bases, leaving 20 bases of the junction unmatched. CDR3 residues: CASSPYSDRRTFTLNYGYTF. For the CDR3, the DNA is TGTGCCAGCTCACCATATTCGGACAGGCGAACCTTTACCCTAAACTATGGCTACACCTTC.

This chain uses TRBV28 with TRBJ1-5; 10 nucleotides align to TRBD1. CDR1 and CDR2 (germline): MDHEN, SYDVKM. The CDR3 extends over 15 amino acids. V shed 5 bases and J 8 bases; nucleotides not matched to a gene: 9. The CDR3 DNA sequence: TGTGCCAGCAGTACGAGGACAGGGGGGCCTGAGCCCCAGCATTTT. Translated, it gives CASSTRTGGPEPQHF. The full variable domain, rest sourced from reference TRBV28 and TRBJ1-5, is DVKVTQSSRYLVKRTGEKVFLECVQDMDHENMFWYRQDPGLGLRLIYFSYDVKMKEKGDIPEGYSVSREKKERFSLILESASTNQTSMYLCASSTRTGGPEPQHFGDGTRLSIL.

The chain employs TRBV5-4 and TRBJ2-1; D perhaps matches TRBD2 (6 bases). V shed 7 bases and J shed 2 bases, with 19 bases lying between them. Germline assignment: CDR1 SGHNT and CDR2 YYREEE (reference sequence). The CDR3 totals 16 residues. CDR3 sequence: CASGQSWASAYNEQFF. The CDR3 region has the DNA TGTGCCAGCGGACAAAGTTGGGCTAGCGCCTACAATGAGCAGTTCTTC.

Regarding this clone: One end of the junction fails to match germline, which may point to a read error. J is TRBJ1-4 and V is TRBV6-5, with D hard to call. CDR1 MNHEY and CDR2 SVGAGI come from the germline V gene. This CDR3 region has 11 residues. The CDR3 reads CTVWTGEKLFF. CDR3 nucleotides: TGCACCGTATGGACCGGCGAAAAACTGTTTTTT.

This chain joins TRBV14 and TRBJ2-3; possibly TRBD1 for D (5 bases). CDR3 size: 15 residues. Germline V gene data show CDR1 as SGHDN and CDR2 as FVKESK. V dropped 2 bases and J dropped 4 bases, with 13 bases sitting between them. CDR3 in DNA: TGTGCCAGCAGCCAAAGTGGGGCCAGCCCAGATACGCAGTATTTT. Translated, it gives CASSQSGASPDTQYF. Variable domain in full (rest from reference TRBV14 and TRBJ2-3): EAGVTQFPSHSVIEKGQTVTLRCDPISGHDNLYWYRRVMGKEIKFLLHFVKESKQDESGMPNNRFLAERTGGTYSTLKVQPAELEDSGVYFCASSQSGASPDTQYFGPGTRLTVL.

This rearrangement joins TRBV7-6 to TRBJ2-3; 14 bases are a match to TRBD2. The CDR3 is made up of 19 amino acids. Trimming cost V 0 bases and J 3 bases; bases outside gene matches: 8. Germline V gene lookup returns CDR1 SGHVS and CDR2 FNYEAQ. In DNA form, the CDR3 reads TGTGCCAGCAGCTTAGCAGGGACTAGCGGGGGTCTCGGGACAGATACGCAGTATTTT. Protein sequence: CASSLAGTSGGLGTDTQYF. Drawing the rest from reference TRBV7-6 and TRBJ2-3, the complete variable domain is GAGVSQSPRYKVTKRGQDVALRCDPISGHVSLYWYRQALGQGPEFLTYFNYEAQQDKSGLPNDRFSAERPEGSISTLTIQRTEQRDSAMYRCASSLAGTSGGLGTDTQYFGPGTRLTVL.

Here the CDR3 reads CASSLGQGYTEAFF. The CDR3 DNA sequence: TGCGCCAGCAGCTTGGGGCAGGGCTACACTGAAGCTTTCTTT. V gene TRBV5-1 combines with J gene TRBJ1-1, with D possibly matching TRBD1 (5 bases). Trimming took off 0 bases at V and 3 bases at J, with 9 bases between the two ends. Germline-derived CDR1 and CDR2 are SGHRS and YFSETQ. The CDR3 consists of 14 residues. Drawing the rest from reference TRBV5-1 and TRBJ1-1, the complete variable domain is KAGVTQTPRYLIKTRGQQVTLSCSPISGHRSVSWYQQTPGQGLQFLFEYFSETQRNKGNFPGRFSGRQFSNSRSEMNVSTLELGDSALYLCASSLGQGYTEAFFGQGTRLTVV.

This chain links TRBV4-1 with TRBJ1-3; D possibly corresponds to TRBD1 (5 bases). Deletions cut 2 bases from V and 3 bases from J, with 8 bases between. Germline V gives CDR1 MGHRA, CDR2 YSYEKL. This CDR3 spans 14 amino acids. DNA for the CDR3: TGCGCCAGCAGCCAAATCAGGGTTGGAAACACCATATATTTT. Protein: CASSQIRVGNTIYF.

The chain has TRBV5-1 and TRBJ1-3; 8 bases map to TRBD1. This CDR3 spans 15 amino acids. J lost 3 bases, V lost 7 bases, and 9 bases had no gene match. CDR1 and CDR2 (germline): SGHRS, YFSETQ. Here the CDR3 DNA reads TGCGCCAGCGGCGAGGACAGGGAGGGTGGAAACACCATATATTTT. It encodes CASGEDREGGNTIYF.

The V gene is TRBV7-9, the J gene TRBJ1-2; 7 bases map to TRBD1. The J segment lost 2 bases and the V segment lost 1 base, leaving 1 base of the junction unmatched. Germline CDR1 reads SEHNR; CDR2 reads FQNEAQ (reference sequence). The CDR3 spans 14 residues. CDR3 sequence reads: CASSLVGGNYGYTF. The CDR3, as DNA: TGTGCCAGCAGCTTAGTAGGGGGCAACTATGGCTACACCTTC.

The chain links TRBV15 to TRBJ1-3; D ambiguous. The germline V gene encodes CDR1 LNHNV and CDR2 YYDKDF (reference sequence). Trimming took 3 bases from V and 4 from J, leaving 10 bases between them. The CDR3 loop spans 14 amino acids. CDR3 sequence reads: CATSSSLGGNTIYF. The CDR3, as DNA: TGTGCCACCAGCAGTTCCTTGGGAGGAAACACCATATATTTT.

The V and J genes are TRBV4-1 and TRBJ1-1; D gene uncertain. Germline V gene lookup returns CDR1 MGHRA and CDR2 YSYEKL. The length of the CDR3 is 16 residues. Deletions cut 0 bases from V and 0 bases from J, with 11 bases between. CDR3 sequence reads: CASSQEGSIMNTEAFF. In DNA form, the CDR3 reads TGCGCCAGCAGCCAAGAAGGGAGTATCATGAACACTGAAGCTTTCTTT.